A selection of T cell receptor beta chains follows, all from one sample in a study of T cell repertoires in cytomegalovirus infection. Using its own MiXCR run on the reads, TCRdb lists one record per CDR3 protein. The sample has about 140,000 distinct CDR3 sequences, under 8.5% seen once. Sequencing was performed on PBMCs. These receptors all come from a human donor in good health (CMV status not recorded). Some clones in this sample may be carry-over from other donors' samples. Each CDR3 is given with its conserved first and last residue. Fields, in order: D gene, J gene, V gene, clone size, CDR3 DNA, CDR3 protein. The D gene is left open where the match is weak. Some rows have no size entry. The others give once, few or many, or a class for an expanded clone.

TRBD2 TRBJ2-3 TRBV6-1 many TGTGCCAGCAGTCCATATTTTAAGCGGGGGGTGACCACTAGCACAGATACGCAGTATTTT CASSPYFKRGVTTSTDTQYF
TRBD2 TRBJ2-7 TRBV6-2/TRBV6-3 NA TGTGCCAGCAGTTACTCGATAGGACTAGCGGGGGACTACGAGCAGTACTTC CASSYSIGLAGDYEQYF
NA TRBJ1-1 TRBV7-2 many TGTGCCAGCAGCGCCAGAGGACCGACAAACACTGAAGCTTTCTTT CASSARGPTNTEAFF
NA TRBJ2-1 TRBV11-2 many TGTGCCAGCAGCTTCACGGGTAAGGATGGGAATGAGCAGTTCTTC CASSFTGKDGNEQFF
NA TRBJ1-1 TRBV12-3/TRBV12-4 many TGTGCCAGCAGTATTCGACGGTCAGCTGAAGCTTTCTTT CASSIRRSAEAFF
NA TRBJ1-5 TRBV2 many TGTGCCAGCAGTGAAGGGGGCCCGGGCCAGCCCCAGCATTTT CASSEGGPGQPQHF
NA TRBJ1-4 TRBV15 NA TGTGCCACCAGCAGAGATCCTTTCGGTGGACTGTTTTTT CATSRDPFGGLFF
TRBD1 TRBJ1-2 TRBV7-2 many TGTGCCAGCAGAACCGGGACAGGGACCCATGGCTACACCTTC CASRTGTGTHGYTF
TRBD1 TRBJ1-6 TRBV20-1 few TGCAGTGCTCCTCGAACAGGGGACTATAATTCACCCCTCCACTTT CSAPRTGDYNSPLHF
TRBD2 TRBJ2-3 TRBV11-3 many TGTGCCAGCAGCTTAGGGCGGGGGAGCACAGATACGCAGTATTTT CASSLGRGSTDTQYF
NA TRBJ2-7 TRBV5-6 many TGTGCCAGCAGCTCCGGGACTCAGGGCGAGCAGTACTTC CASSSGTQGEQYF
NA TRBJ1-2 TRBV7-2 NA TGTGCCAGCAGCTTAGCGCGCATAAGTTCGAATGGCTACACCTTC CASSLARISSNGYTF
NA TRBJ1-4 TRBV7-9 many TGTGCCAGCAGCTTAAGAGTCAGGCGGAATAATGAAAAACTGTTTTTT CASSLRVRRNNEKLFF
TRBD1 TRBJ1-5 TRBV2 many TGTGCCAGCAACCCCGACAGGGAAAATAGCAATCAGCCCCAGCATTTT CASNPDRENSNQPQHF
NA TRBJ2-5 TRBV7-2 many TGTGCCAGCAGCTCCAGGGCATGGTACCGGGGGCAAGAGACCCAGTACTTC CASSSRAWYRGQETQYF
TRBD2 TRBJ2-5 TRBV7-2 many TGTGCCAGCAGCTTGGCCGGACTAGCGGGGTGGGAGACCCAGTACTTC CASSLAGLAGWETQYF
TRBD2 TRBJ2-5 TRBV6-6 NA TGTGCCAGCAGGAATAGCGGGGGGCATGACGAGACCCAGTACTTC CASRNSGGHDETQYF
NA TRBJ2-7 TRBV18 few TGTGCCAGCTCACCAATCCTAGCTCCAGGGCCCCCCTCCGAGCAGTACTTC CASSPILAPGPPSEQYF
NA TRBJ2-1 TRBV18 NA TGTGCCAGCTCACCCCCGACGGGCAACTACAATGAGCAGTTCTTC CASSPPTGNYNEQFF
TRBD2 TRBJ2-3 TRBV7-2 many TGTGCCAGCAGCTTAGATCGCGGGGGGCCAACTCGACACACAGATACGCAGTATTTT CASSLDRGGPTRHTDTQYF
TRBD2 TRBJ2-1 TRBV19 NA TGTGCCAGTAGTAGGACTAGTTTTTATGAGCAGTTCTTC CASSRTSFYEQFF
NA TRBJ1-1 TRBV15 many TGTGCCACCAGCAGAGTGGCTAACACTGAAGCTTTCTTT CATSRVANTEAFF
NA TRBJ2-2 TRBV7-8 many TGTGCCAGCAGCTATAACCAGGCGTCCGGGGAGCTGTTTTTT CASSYNQASGELFF
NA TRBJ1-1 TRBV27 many TGTGCCAGCAGTTTAGGTTCCTACGCTGAAGCTTTCTTT CASSLGSYAEAFF
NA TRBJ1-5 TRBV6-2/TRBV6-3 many TGTGCCAGCAGTTACGGTCAGGGTGCTCAGCCCCAGCATTTT CASSYGQGAQPQHF
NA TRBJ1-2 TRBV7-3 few TGTGCCAGCAGCTTATCGGGGGGCGGTAGCTATGGCTACACCTTC CASSLSGGGSYGYTF
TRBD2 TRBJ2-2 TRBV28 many TGTGCCAGCAGTCTCTCTGTACTCGCGGGGGGGCCCAGTAGGGAGCTGTTTTTT CASSLSVLAGGPSRELFF
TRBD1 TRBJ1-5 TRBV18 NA TGTGCCAGCTCACCCGCCCTGACAGGGGGCAAACAGCCCCAGCATTTT CASSPALTGGKQPQHF
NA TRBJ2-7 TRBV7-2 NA TGTGCCAGCAGCTTAACGGGATTGTTGGGCGAGCAGTACTTC CASSLTGLLGEQYF
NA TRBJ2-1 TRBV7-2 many TGTGCCAGCAGCTCCCTAAGGTCCGGGACACGAAAGGAGGAGTTCTTC CASSSLRSGTRKEEFF
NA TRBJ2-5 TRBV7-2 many TGTGCCAGCAGCCCAAGGGGGGCGGAAGAGACCCAGTACTTC CASSPRGAEETQYF
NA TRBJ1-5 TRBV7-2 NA TGTGCCAGCAGCTTGTCACAATTCGTGGGGCCCCAGCATTTT CASSLSQFVGPQHF